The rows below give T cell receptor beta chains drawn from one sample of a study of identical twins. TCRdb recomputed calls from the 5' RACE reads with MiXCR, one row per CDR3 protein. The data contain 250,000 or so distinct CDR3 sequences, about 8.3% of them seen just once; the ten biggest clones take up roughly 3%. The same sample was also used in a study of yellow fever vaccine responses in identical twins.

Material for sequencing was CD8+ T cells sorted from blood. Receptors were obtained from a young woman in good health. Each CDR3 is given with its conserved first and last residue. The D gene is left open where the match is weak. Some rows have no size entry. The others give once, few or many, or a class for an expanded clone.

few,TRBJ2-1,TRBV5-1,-,CASSLVAGSLNNEQFF,TGCGCCAGCAGCTTGGTGGCAGGGTCATTAAACAATGAGCAGTTCTTC
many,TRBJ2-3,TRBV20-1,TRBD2,CSARDLSGGGAADTQYF,TGCAGTGCTAGAGATCTCTCCGGGGGAGGGGCCGCAGATACGCAGTATTTT
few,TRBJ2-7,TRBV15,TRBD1,CATSRSPGGALYEQYF,TGTGCCACCAGCAGATCCCCAGGGGGCGCTTTGTACGAGCAGTACTTC
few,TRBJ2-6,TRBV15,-,CATRPYNSGANVLTF,TGTGCCACCAGGCCTTATAACTCTGGGGCCAACGTCCTGACTTTC
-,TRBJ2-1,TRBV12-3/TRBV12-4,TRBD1,CASSLGGTGRHEQFF,TGTGCCAGCAGTTTGGGCGGGACAGGGAGGCATGAGCAGTTCTTC
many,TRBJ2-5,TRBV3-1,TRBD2,CASSHELGTSGSTQDQETQYF,TGTGCCAGCAGCCATGAACTAGGAACTAGCGGGAGTACCCAAGATCAAGAGACCCAGTACTTC
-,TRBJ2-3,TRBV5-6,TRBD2,CASSLGTSGSPDTQYF,TGTGCCAGCAGTCTCGGGACTAGCGGGAGTCCAGATACGCAGTATTTT
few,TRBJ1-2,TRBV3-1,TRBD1,CASSQDLEPGQEFSYGYTF,TGTGCCAGCAGCCAAGATCTTGAGCCGGGACAGGAGTTTTCCTATGGCTACACCTTC
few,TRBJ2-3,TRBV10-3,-,CAITESGGDTDTQYF,TGTGCCATCACCGAGTCGGGGGGCGACACAGATACGCAGTATTTT
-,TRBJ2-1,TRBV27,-,CASSSLVPPYNEQFF,TGTGCCAGCAGTTCTCTAGTCCCTCCCTACAATGAGCAGTTCTTC
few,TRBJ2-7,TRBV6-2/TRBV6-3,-,CASSYGPVEEQYF,TGTGCCAGCAGTTACGGCCCCGTGGAAGAGCAGTACTTC
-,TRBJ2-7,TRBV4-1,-,CASSQDAGSINEQYF,TGCGCCAGCAGCCAAGATGCAGGGAGTATCAACGAGCAGTACTTC
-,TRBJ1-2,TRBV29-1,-,CSVPMDTNYGYTF,TGCAGCGTTCCCATGGATACTAACTATGGCTACACCTTC
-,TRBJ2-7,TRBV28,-,CASSDPLEGAPYEQYF,TGTGCCAGCAGCGACCCCCTAGAAGGTGCCCCCTACGAGCAGTACTTC
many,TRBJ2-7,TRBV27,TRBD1,CASSYYGTAYEQYF,TGTGCCAGCAGTTATTATGGGACAGCCTACGAGCAGTACTTC
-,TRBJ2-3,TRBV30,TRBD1,CAWSPQGAGRDTQYF,TGTGCCTGGAGTCCTCAGGGGGCGGGTAGGGATACGCAGTATTTT
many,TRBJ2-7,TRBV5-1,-,CASSYLESTHYEQYF,TGCGCCAGCAGCTACCTTGAGTCGACGCACTACGAGCAGTACTTC
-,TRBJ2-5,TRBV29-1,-,CSVSYLGETQYF,TGCAGCGTTTCCTATTTAGGGGAGACCCAGTACTTC
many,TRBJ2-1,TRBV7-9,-,CASSLSPSHEQFF,TGTGCCAGCAGCTTATCGCCCAGCCATGAGCAGTTCTTC
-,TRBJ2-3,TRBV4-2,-,CASSQRSGEVDTQYF,TGTGCCAGCAGCCAAAGGTCAGGGGAGGTAGATACGCAGTATTTT
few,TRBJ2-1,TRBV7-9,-,CASSPELVYEQFF,TGTGCCAGCAGCCCAGAACTAGTATACGAGCAGTTCTTC
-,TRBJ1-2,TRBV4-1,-,CASSQDGQGNYGYTF,TGCGCCAGCAGCCAAGACGGGCAGGGAAACTATGGCTACACCTTC
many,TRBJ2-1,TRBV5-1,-,CASSLVFDRYNEQFF,TGCGCCAGCAGCTTGGTATTTGACCGCTACAATGAGCAGTTCTTC
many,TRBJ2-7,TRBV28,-,CASSLSTEQYF,TGTGCCAGCAGTTTATCAACCGAGCAGTACTTC